A selection of T cell receptor beta chains follows, all from one sample in a study of identical twins. Via MiXCR, TCRdb re-called the 5' RACE reads, giving one row per CDR3 protein. This table holds 510,000 or so distinct CDR3 sequences, 13% to 15% found once. These same records also appear under a second study, on yellow fever vaccine responses in identical twins.

The sample comprised CD4+ T cells sorted from blood. These receptors were collected from a woman aged 18-29 years in good health. Both conserved end residues are part of each CDR3. The D gene is left open where the match is weak. Only some rows state a clone size, as once, few, many or a class for expanded clones.

V: TRBV4-1
J: TRBJ2-3
size: few
D: TRBD2
CDR3: CASSQEWERGHSDTQYF
DNA: TGCGCCAGCAGCCAAGAATGGGAGCGGGGTCACTCAGATACGCAGTATTTT

V: TRBV3-1
J: TRBJ2-2
size: few
D: -
CDR3: CASSQILDTGELFF
DNA: TGTGCCAGCAGCCAAATACTTGATACCGGGGAGCTGTTTTTT

V: TRBV28
J: TRBJ2-6
size: -
D: -
CDR3: CASSFNIRGVSSGANVLTF
DNA: TGTGCCAGCAGTTTTAATATCAGGGGCGTAAGCTCTGGGGCCAACGTCCTGACTTTC

V: TRBV7-9
J: TRBJ2-1
size: -
D: TRBD2
CDR3: CASSLERGLYNEQFF
DNA: TGTGCCAGCAGCTTAGAGCGGGGGCTCTACAATGAGCAGTTCTTC

V: TRBV25-1
J: TRBJ2-1
size: few
D: -
CDR3: CASSELTLYNEQFF
DNA: TGTGCCAGCAGTGAATTGACCCTTTACAATGAGCAGTTCTTC

V: TRBV20-1
J: TRBJ2-5
size: -
D: -
CDR3: CSARVEWLTQETQYF
DNA: TGCAGTGCTAGAGTGGAGTGGCTGACCCAAGAGACCCAGTACTTC

V: TRBV5-1
J: TRBJ2-5
size: -
D: -
CDR3: CASRQGPGMETQYF
DNA: TGCGCCAGCAGGCAGGGTCCAGGCATGGAGACCCAGTACTTC

V: TRBV20-1
J: TRBJ2-5
size: -
D: TRBD1
CDR3: CSARGQVETQYF
DNA: TGCAGTGCTAGGGGACAGGTAGAGACCCAGTACTTC

V: TRBV5-6
J: TRBJ2-2
size: -
D: -
CDR3: CASATTGKNTGELFF
DNA: TGTGCCAGCGCTACAACCGGGAAGAACACCGGGGAGCTGTTTTTT

V: TRBV10-1
J: TRBJ2-3
size: few
D: TRBD2
CDR3: CASSEEREQQYF
DNA: TGCGCCAGCAGCGAAGAGCGGGAGCAGCAGTATTTT

V: TRBV5-1
J: TRBJ2-5
size: -
D: TRBD1
CDR3: CASSIGTGRETQYF
DNA: TGCGCCAGCAGCATCGGGACAGGGAGAGAGACCCAGTACTTC

V: TRBV5-1
J: TRBJ2-1
size: -
D: -
CDR3: CASSLAQGSSAHNEQFF
DNA: TGCGCCAGCAGCTTGGCCCAAGGGTCTAGCGCTCACAATGAGCAGTTCTTC

V: TRBV12-3/TRBV12-4
J: TRBJ2-5
size: few
D: -
CDR3: CASSTSGVETQYF
DNA: TGTGCCAGCAGCACTAGTGGGGTGGAGACCCAGTACTTC

V: TRBV15
J: TRBJ1-5
size: -
D: -
CDR3: CATSRKGQNSNQPQHF
DNA: TGTGCCACCAGCAGAAAGGGGCAGAATAGCAATCAGCCCCAGCATTTT

V: TRBV2
J: TRBJ2-5
size: -
D: TRBD2
CDR3: CASSYGTSGAQETQYF
DNA: TGTGCCAGCAGTTACGGGACTAGCGGGGCACAAGAGACCCAGTACTTC

V: TRBV20-1
J: TRBJ2-7
size: -
D: -
CDR3: CSGQVSSYEQYF
DNA: TGCAGTGGACAGGTTAGCTCCTACGAGCAGTACTTC

V: TRBV5-1
J: TRBJ2-5
size: once
D: TRBD2
CDR3: CASSVVPTGGVQETQYF
DNA: TGCGCCAGCAGCGTAGTACCAACGGGGGGGGTCCAAGAGACCCAGTACTTC

V: TRBV6-5
J: TRBJ1-6
size: few
D: -
CDR3: CASSLKYNSPLHF
DNA: TGTGCCAGCAGTTTAAAGTATAATTCACCCCTCCACTTT

V: TRBV27
J: TRBJ2-7
size: few
D: TRBD2
CDR3: CASSKAGTSGPLEQYF
DNA: TGTGCCAGCAGTAAAGCCGGGACTAGCGGCCCTCTTGAGCAGTACTTC

V: TRBV2
J: TRBJ2-3
size: -
D: TRBD2
CDR3: CASSEEGVLAGGDTQYF
DNA: TGTGCCAGCAGTGAGGAGGGAGTGCTAGCGGGAGGAGATACGCAGTATTTT

V: TRBV29-1
J: TRBJ2-1
size: -
D: TRBD1
CDR3: CSVEGGGDRIYNEQFF
DNA: TGCAGCGTTGAAGGGGGTGGGGACAGAATTTACAATGAGCAGTTCTTC

V: TRBV7-2
J: TRBJ2-3
size: many
D: -
CDR3: CASSLGGHRNTDTQYF
DNA: TGTGCCAGCAGCTTAGGTGGACACCGAAACACAGATACGCAGTATTTT

V: TRBV7-9
J: TRBJ1-1
size: few
D: -
CDR3: CASSLGLRAEAFF
DNA: TGTGCCAGCAGCTTAGGGTTGCGGGCTGAAGCTTTCTTT

V: TRBV6-4
J: TRBJ2-2
size: -
D: -
CDR3: CASKAGLNTGELFF
DNA: TGTGCCAGCAAGGCAGGGTTGAACACCGGGGAGCTGTTTTTT

V: TRBV11-2
J: TRBJ2-5
size: few
D: TRBD2
CDR3: CASSLQIGLAAVQETQYF
DNA: TGTGCCAGCAGCCTCCAGATAGGACTAGCGGCAGTCCAAGAGACCCAGTACTTC

V: TRBV5-1
J: TRBJ2-5
size: -
D: -
CDR3: CASSRDWGETQYF
DNA: TGCGCCAGCAGCCGTGACTGGGGCGAGACCCAGTACTTC

V: TRBV12-3/TRBV12-4
J: TRBJ2-3
size: few
D: -
CDR3: CASSYGSTDTQYF
DNA: TGTGCCAGCAGTTATGGCAGCACAGATACGCAGTATTTT

V: TRBV18
J: TRBJ2-7
size: -
D: -
CDR3: CASSPPTDSYEQYF
DNA: TGTGCCAGCTCACCACCGACGGACTCCTACGAGCAGTACTTC

V: TRBV10-1
J: TRBJ1-6
size: -
D: -
CDR3: CASSETRGSPLHF
DNA: TGCGCCAGCAGTGAGACCCGGGGATCACCCCTCCACTTT

V: TRBV5-1
J: TRBJ2-3
size: -
D: -
CDR3: CASSPRGVADTQYF
DNA: TGCGCCAGCAGCCCGAGAGGTGTGGCAGATACGCAGTATTTT

V: TRBV28
J: TRBJ2-7
size: -
D: TRBD1
CDR3: CASSFTDRDSYEQYF
DNA: TGTGCCAGCAGTTTTACTGACAGGGATTCTTACGAGCAGTACTTC

V: TRBV27
J: TRBJ1-6
size: -
D: TRBD1
CDR3: CASSLSGTGSSPLHF
DNA: TGTGCCAGCAGTTTATCCGGGACAGGGAGCTCACCCCTCCACTTT

V: TRBV15
J: TRBJ1-2
size: many
D: -
CDR3: CATSRILQAAGYTF
DNA: TGTGCCACCAGCAGGATACTTCAGGCTGCTGGCTACACCTTC

V: TRBV9
J: TRBJ2-5
size: -
D: -
CDR3: CASSARTSGQETQYF
DNA: TGTGCCAGCAGCGCCCGGACGAGCGGCCAAGAGACCCAGTACTTC

V: TRBV28
J: TRBJ2-1
size: few
D: -
CDR3: CAHFRAGDREQFF
DNA: TGTGCCCACTTTCGGGCAGGTGATCGGGAGCAGTTCTTC

V: TRBV14
J: TRBJ1-3
size: few
D: -
CDR3: CASSPLGPGNTIYF
DNA: TGTGCCAGCAGTCCACTTGGGCCTGGAAACACCATATATTTT

V: TRBV29-1
J: TRBJ2-7
size: -
D: TRBD2
CDR3: CSVEEPAGGPYEQYF
DNA: TGCAGCGTTGAAGAACCCGCGGGAGGGCCGTACGAGCAGTACTTC

V: TRBV5-6
J: TRBJ2-5
size: -
D: TRBD2
CDR3: CASSTLAGAGETQYF
DNA: TGTGCCAGCAGCACCTTAGCGGGAGCGGGAGAGACCCAGTACTTC